These T cell receptor beta chains were read from a single sample in a study of CD8+ T cells in alopecia areata. Data came from immunoSEQ multiplex PCR; TCRdb stores just in-frame clones and leaves some out. Of some 200,000 clones in the sample, 50% to 60% were seen once. Specimen: CD4+ T cells sorted from blood, collected at week 4, from a patient treated with tofacitinib. These receptors were collected from a human donor with alopecia areata. CDR3s include the opening cysteine and the closing phenylalanine or tryptophan. A D gene is named only where the DNA matches it firmly. Clone size appears in some rows only: once, few, many, or a class for an expanded clone.

d_call j_call v_call clone_size cdr3_nt cdr3_aa
. TRBJ2-5 TRBV29-1 . TGCAGCGCTAATCGGGTATTGGGAGAGACCCAGTACTTC CSANRVLGETQYF
. TRBJ1-3 TRBV11-2 . TGTGCCAGCAGCCCCGCGGCTGGAAACACCATATATTTT CASSPAAGNTIYF
. TRBJ2-4 TRBV29-1 . TGCAGCGGTACGGGCTTAGCCAAAAACATTCAGTACTTC CSGTGLAKNIQYF
. TRBJ1-1 TRBV7-9 few TGTGCCAGCAGCTTAGCCGGACTGAAGAACACTGAAGCTTTCTTT CASSLAGLKNTEAFF
. TRBJ1-2 TRBV7-9 . TGTGCCAGCAGCTTATATGGCTACACCTTC CASSLYGYTF
. TRBJ1-2 TRBV2 . TGTGCCAGCAGCGTTCCCTCGATCGGCTACACCTTC CASSVPSIGYTF
. TRBJ1-2 TRBV2 . TGTGCCAGCAGTGTCCAGCGATATGGCTACACCTTC CASSVQRYGYTF
. TRBJ1-3 TRBV5-7 . TGTGCCAGCAGCTTGAGGCAACGCGATCCCTCTGGAAACACCATATATTTT CASSLRQRDPSGNTIYF
TRBD1 TRBJ2-5 TRBV29-1 few TGCAGCGCCTTCGGTGGGACAGGGGATGTCGAGACCCAGTACTTC CSAFGGTGDVETQYF
. TRBJ2-3 TRBV5-1 . TGCGCCAGCAGCTTCAGCGGACAACCTAACACAGATACGCAGTATTTT CASSFSGQPNTDTQYF
. TRBJ2-3 TRBV23-1 few TGCGCCACAGGGGCGGAGGATACGCAGTATTTT CATGAEDTQYF
. TRBJ2-5 TRBV29-1 once TGCAGCGTTGTTCCAGAAAAGGAGACCCAGTACTTC CSVVPEKETQYF
TRBD1 TRBJ2-5 TRBV19 few TGTGCCAGTAGTATCCGGGACAGGGGGATCCAAGAGACCCAGTACTTC CASSIRDRGIQETQYF
. TRBJ1-1 TRBV14 . TGTGCCAGCACACTATACACAGGAAACACTGAAGCTTTCTTT CASTLYTGNTEAFF
TRBD2 TRBJ2-5 TRBV15 . TGTGCCACCAGCCGACCCGGGGGGGAGACCCAGTACTTC CATSRPGGETQYF
TRBD1 TRBJ1-2 TRBV29-1 . TGCAGCGTCGGGACTCGGACAGGGATTCGAAATGGCTACACCTTC CSVGTRTGIRNGYTF
TRBD1 TRBJ2-2 TRBV30 few TGTGCCTGGGGACAGGGGTTTTCCGGGGAGCTGTTTTTT CAWGQGFSGELFF
. TRBJ2-2 TRBV2 few TGTGCCAGCAGTGTCCGGGTCCCAGGGGCCGGGGAGCTGTTTTTT CASSVRVPGAGELFF
. TRBJ2-7 TRBV29-1 . TGCAGCGTTTTTTCCACTCCCGAAGAGTACTTC CSVFSTPEEYF
TRBD1 TRBJ1-4 TRBV4-1 . TGCGCCAGCAGCCAAGGACAGGGACTACAGGAAAAACTGTTTTTT CASSQGQGLQEKLFF
. TRBJ1-1 TRBV6-1 few TGTGCCAGCAGTGAAGCGGGGGGGAACACTGAAGCTTTCTTT CASSEAGGNTEAFF
. TRBJ1-2 TRBV30 . TGTGCCTGGGGGGGAGGGATTGGCTACACCTTC CAWGGGIGYTF
. TRBJ1-5 TRBV4-1 . TGCGCCAGCAGCCAAGGCGGGAGGAGGGGCGAGCCCCAGCATTTT CASSQGGRRGEPQHF
. TRBJ1-1 TRBV7-9 . TGTGCCAGCAGCTTAGCCGGGAGCTCCTCAACTGAAGCTTTCTTT CASSLAGSSSTEAFF
. TRBJ2-5 TRBV15 . TGTGCCACCAGTGCCGAAGGACCGGAGACCCAGTACTTC CATSAEGPETQYF
. TRBJ2-1 TRBV5-1 . TGCGCCAGCACTTTGGGCGGGGTCTCCTACAATGAGCAGTTCTTC CASTLGGVSYNEQFF
. TRBJ2-2 TRBV4-1 few TGCGCCAGCAGCCATCGAGGGACACCGAACACCGGGGAGCTGTTTTTT CASSHRGTPNTGELFF
TRBD1 TRBJ2-2 TRBV29-1 . TGCAGCGGGGGACAGGGAGACACCGGGGAGCTGTTTTTT CSGGQGDTGELFF
TRBD1 TRBJ2-5 TRBV13 . TGTGCCAGCAGCCTGGGACAGGGTATGGAGACCCAGTACTTC CASSLGQGMETQYF
. TRBJ1-5 TRBV2 few TGTGCCAGCAGTTGGGGGGATCAGCCCCAGCATTTT CASSWGDQPQHF
TRBD1 TRBJ2-7 TRBV28 few TGTGCCAGCAGGGGGACAGGGGACCACGAGCAGTACTTC CASRGTGDHEQYF
. TRBJ1-5 TRBV7-2 . TGTGCCAGCAGCTCCACTGCGGGGGGTACCAATCAGCCCCAGCATTTT CASSSTAGGTNQPQHF
. TRBJ1-4 TRBV19 . TGTGCCAGTAGTGGCTTAAGAGGGGAAAAACTGTTTTTT CASSGLRGEKLFF
. TRBJ2-4 TRBV29-1 few TGCAGCGGAGGAGGCGGTACTTCCAACATTCAGTACTTC CSGGGGTSNIQYF
. TRBJ1-2 TRBV30 . TGTGCCTGGACGAGAGGTGACTATGGCTACACCTTC CAWTRGDYGYTF
. TRBJ2-6 TRBV29-1 . TGCAGCGTTCGCAGGGCTGGGGCCAACGTCCTGACTTTC CSVRRAGANVLTF
. TRBJ1-3 TRBV30 . TGTGCCTGGAGTGTACGGGGGAACACCATATATTTT CAWSVRGNTIYF
. TRBJ1-2 TRBV4-1 . TGCGCCAGCAGCCAGGGAAACTATGGCTACACCTTC CASSQGNYGYTF
. TRBJ2-6 TRBV29-1 few TGCAGCGTTGCAGGGGATGGAGGGGCCAACGTCCTGACTTTC CSVAGDGGANVLTF
. TRBJ1-1 TRBV4-1 once TGCGCCAGCAGCCACCCGTCTAAATACGAGGCTTTCTTT CASSHPSKYEAFF
. TRBJ2-2 TRBV12-5 . TGTGCTAGTGCTAATACCGGGGAGCTGTTTTTT CASANTGELFF
. TRBJ1-5 TRBV30 . TGTGCCTGGAGTGTAAGGACGAACAATCAGCCCCAGCATTTT CAWSVRTNNQPQHF
TRBD1 TRBJ1-1 TRBV10-3 . TGTGCCATCAGTGAGTCAGGACAGGGGAACACTGAAGCTTTCTTT CAISESGQGNTEAFF
. TRBJ2-2 TRBV5-1 few TGCGCCAGCAGCTACGACGGAGACACCGGGGAGCTGTTTTTT CASSYDGDTGELFF
TRBD2 TRBJ2-1 TRBV27 . TGTGCCAGCAGTTCCCCAGGACTAGCGGGGTTCAATGAGCAGTTCTTC CASSSPGLAGFNEQFF
TRBD1 TRBJ1-1 TRBV5-4 once TGTGCCAGCAGCACTGGGACAGGGATGAACACTGAAGCTTTCTTT CASSTGTGMNTEAFF
. TRBJ2-2 TRBV7-2 . TGTGCCAGCAGCCCTCGGCAGGCCGGGGAGCTGTTTTTT CASSPRQAGELFF
. TRBJ1-2 TRBV7-9 . TGTGCCAGCAGCTTGCGGGGTAACTATGGCTACACCTTC CASSLRGNYGYTF
. TRBJ1-1 TRBV6-6 . TGTGCCAGCAGTTACTCGGACACTGAAGCTTTCTTT CASSYSDTEAFF
. TRBJ2-5 TRBV7-9 . TGTGCCAGCAGCTTAGGGACGGGGCAGGAGACCCAGTACTTC CASSLGTGQETQYF
. TRBJ1-1 TRBV30 . TGTGCCTGGAATTCACCCCCAGGCGGTCGTCAAGCTTTCTTT CAWNSPPGGRQAFF
. TRBJ2-3 TRBV30 . TGTGCCTGGATTTCAGGGATCGTCACAGATACGCAGTATTTT CAWISGIVTDTQYF